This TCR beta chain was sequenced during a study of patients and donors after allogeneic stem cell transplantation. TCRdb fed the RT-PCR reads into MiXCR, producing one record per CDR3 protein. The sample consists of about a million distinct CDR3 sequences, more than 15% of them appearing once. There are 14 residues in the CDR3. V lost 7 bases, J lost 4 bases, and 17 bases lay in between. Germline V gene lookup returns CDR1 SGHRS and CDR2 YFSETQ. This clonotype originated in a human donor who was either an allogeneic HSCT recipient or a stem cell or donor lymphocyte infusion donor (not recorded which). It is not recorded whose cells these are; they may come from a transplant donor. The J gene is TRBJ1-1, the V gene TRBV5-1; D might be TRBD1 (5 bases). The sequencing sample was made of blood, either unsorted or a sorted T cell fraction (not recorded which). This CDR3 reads CASLGTPKSTEAFF. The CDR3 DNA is TGCGCCAGCCTGGGGACGCCGAAGAGCACTGAAGCTTTCTTT.